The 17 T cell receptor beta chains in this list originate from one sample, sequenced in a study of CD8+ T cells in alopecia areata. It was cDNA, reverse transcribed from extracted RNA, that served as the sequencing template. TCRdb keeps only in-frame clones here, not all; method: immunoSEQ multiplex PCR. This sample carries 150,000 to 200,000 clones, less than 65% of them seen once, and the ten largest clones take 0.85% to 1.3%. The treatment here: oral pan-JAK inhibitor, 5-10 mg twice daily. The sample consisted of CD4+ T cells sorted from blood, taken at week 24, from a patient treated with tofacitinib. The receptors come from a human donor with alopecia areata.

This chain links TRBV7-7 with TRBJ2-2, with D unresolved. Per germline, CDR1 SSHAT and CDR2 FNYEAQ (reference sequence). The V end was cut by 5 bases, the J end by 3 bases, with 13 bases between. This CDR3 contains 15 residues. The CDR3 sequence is CASSARPYYTGELFF. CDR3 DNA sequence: TGTGCCAGCAGCGCACGACCTTACTACACCGGGGAGCTGTTTTTT.

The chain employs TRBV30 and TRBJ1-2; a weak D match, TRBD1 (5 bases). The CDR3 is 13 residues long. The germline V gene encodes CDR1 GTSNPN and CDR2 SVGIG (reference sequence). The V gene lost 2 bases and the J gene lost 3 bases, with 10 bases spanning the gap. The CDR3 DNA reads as TGTGCCTGGAGTTGGGACGTTGACTATGGCTACACCTTC. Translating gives CAWSWDVDYGYTF.

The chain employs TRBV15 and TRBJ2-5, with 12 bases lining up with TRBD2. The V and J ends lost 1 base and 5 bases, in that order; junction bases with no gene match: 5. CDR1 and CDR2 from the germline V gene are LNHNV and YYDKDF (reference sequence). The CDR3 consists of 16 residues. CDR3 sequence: CATSRGLAGVRETQYF. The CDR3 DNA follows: TGTGCCACCAGCAGAGGACTAGCGGGGGTTAGGGAGACCCAGTACTTC.

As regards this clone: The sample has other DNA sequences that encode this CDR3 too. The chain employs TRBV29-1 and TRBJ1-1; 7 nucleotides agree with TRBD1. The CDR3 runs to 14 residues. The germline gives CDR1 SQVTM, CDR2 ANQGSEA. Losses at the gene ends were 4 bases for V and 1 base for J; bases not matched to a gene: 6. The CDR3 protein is CSVGQGWGNTEAFF. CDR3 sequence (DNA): TGCAGCGTTGGACAGGGTTGGGGGAACACTGAAGCTTTCTTT.

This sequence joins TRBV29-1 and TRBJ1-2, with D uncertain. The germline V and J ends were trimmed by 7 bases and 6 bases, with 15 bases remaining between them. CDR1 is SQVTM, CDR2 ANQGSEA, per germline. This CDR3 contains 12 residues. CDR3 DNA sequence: TGCAGCGCACGGTACAGTGAGGATGGCTACACCTTC. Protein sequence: CSARYSEDGYTF.

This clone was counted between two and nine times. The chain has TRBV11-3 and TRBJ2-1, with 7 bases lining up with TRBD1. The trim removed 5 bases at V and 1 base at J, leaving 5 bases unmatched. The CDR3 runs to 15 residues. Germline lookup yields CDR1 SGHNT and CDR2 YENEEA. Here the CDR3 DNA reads TGTGCCAGCAGCAACACAGGGGAGTCCTACAATGAGCAGTTCTTC. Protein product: CASSNTGESYNEQFF.

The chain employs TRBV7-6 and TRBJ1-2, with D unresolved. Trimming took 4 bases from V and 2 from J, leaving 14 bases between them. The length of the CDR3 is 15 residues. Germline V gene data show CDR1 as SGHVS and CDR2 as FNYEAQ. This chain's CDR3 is CASSSSPTGNYGYTF. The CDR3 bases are TGTGCCAGCAGCTCCTCACCGACCGGGAACTATGGCTACACCTTC.

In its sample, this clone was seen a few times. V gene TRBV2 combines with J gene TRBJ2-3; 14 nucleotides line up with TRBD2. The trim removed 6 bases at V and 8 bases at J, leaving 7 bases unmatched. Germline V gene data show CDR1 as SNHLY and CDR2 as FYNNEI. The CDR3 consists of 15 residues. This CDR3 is CASRGLAGGVGTQYF. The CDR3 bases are TGTGCCAGCAGAGGACTAGCGGGGGGAGTCGGTACGCAGTATTTT.

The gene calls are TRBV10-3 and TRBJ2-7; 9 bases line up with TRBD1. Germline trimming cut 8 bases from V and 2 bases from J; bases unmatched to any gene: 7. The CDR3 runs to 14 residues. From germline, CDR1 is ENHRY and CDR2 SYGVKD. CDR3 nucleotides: TGTGCCATCGGGAGGACAGGGGACACCTACGAGCAGTACTTC. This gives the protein CAIGRTGDTYEQYF.

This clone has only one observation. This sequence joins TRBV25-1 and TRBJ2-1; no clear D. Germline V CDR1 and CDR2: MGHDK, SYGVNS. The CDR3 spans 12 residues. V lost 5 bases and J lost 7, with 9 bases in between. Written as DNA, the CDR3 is TGTGCCAGCAGTCTTAGCTTGAATGAGCAGTTCTTC. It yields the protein CASSLSLNEQFF.

CDR3 region: CASSTSTGRTYEQYF. For the CDR3, the DNA is TGTGCCAGCAGCACGAGTACGGGACGAACCTACGAGCAGTACTTC. V usage is TRBV7-2 and J usage is TRBJ2-7; D assignment may be TRBD1 or TRBD2 (5 bases each). The CDR3 is made up of 15 amino acids. V was trimmed by 5 bases and J by 2 bases, leaving 16 bases between them. Germline CDR1 SGHTA, CDR2 FQGNSA.

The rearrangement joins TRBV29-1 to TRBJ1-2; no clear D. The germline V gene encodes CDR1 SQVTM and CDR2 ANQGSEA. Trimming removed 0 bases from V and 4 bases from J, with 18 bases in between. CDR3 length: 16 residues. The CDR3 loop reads CSVEDRLRKGPYGYTF. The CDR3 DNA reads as TGCAGCGTTGAAGATCGGCTGAGAAAAGGCCCCTATGGCTACACCTTC.

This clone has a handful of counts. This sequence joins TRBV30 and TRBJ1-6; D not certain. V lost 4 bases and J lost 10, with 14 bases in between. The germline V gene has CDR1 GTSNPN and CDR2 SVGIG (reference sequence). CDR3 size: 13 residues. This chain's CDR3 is CAWTPDGESPLHF. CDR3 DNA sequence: TGTGCCTGGACGCCGGACGGAGAATCACCCCTCCACTTT.

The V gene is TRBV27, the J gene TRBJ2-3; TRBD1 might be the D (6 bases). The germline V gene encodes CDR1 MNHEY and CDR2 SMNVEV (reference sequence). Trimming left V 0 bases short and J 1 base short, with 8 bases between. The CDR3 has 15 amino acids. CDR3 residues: CASSLSRGGTDTQYF. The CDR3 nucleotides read TGTGCCAGCAGTTTATCCAGGGGCGGCACAGATACGCAGTATTTT.

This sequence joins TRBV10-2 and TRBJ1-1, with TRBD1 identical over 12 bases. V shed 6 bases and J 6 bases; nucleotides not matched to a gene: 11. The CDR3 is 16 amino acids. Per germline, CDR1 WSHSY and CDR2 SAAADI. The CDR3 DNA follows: TGCGCCAGCAGACCCGGGACAGGGGGCGGTGGTGCTGAAGCTTTCTTT. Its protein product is CASRPGTGGGGAEAFF.

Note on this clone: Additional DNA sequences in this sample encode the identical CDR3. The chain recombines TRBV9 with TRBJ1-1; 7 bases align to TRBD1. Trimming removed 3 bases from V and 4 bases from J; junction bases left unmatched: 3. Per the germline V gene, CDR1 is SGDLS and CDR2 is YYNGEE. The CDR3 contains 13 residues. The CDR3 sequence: CASSGTGITEAFF. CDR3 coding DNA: TGTGCCAGCAGCGGGACAGGCATCACTGAAGCTTTCTTT.

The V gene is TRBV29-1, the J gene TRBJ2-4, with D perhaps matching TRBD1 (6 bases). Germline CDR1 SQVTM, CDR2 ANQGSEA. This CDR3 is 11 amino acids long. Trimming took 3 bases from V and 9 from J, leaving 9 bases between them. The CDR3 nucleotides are TGCAGCGTTGAGGACAGACTCATTCAGTACTTC. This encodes CSVEDRLIQYF.